A single sample gave rise to the 18 T cell receptor beta chains below, sequenced in a study of shared T cell receptors in the human thymus. This table comes from immunoSEQ multiplex PCR, and its TCRdb copy is limited to in-frame clones, with some not included. The sample holds roughly 560,000 clones; 78% are singletons and the top ten take around 0.013%. These data were also filed under a second study, of human thymus T cells.

The source material was thymocytes. These receptors all come from a boy under three years old with a congenital heart defect.

V usage is TRBV19 and J usage is TRBJ2-2; TRBD1 might be the D (6 bases). The germline CDR1 and CDR2 sequences are LNHDA and SQIVND (reference sequence). This CDR3 is built from 18 residues. V was trimmed by 0 bases and J by 2 bases, leaving 16 bases between them. The CDR3 nucleotides are TGTGCCAGTAGTATAGATCTTGGGCAGGGGAAAAACACCGGGGAGCTGTTTTTT. It is translated as CASSIDLGQGKNTGELFF.

The chain combines TRBV29-1 with TRBJ2-3, with 8 positions matching TRBD2. The V gene end was trimmed by 3 bases and the J gene end by 2 bases; junction bases not matched to a gene: 7. This CDR3 has 15 amino acids. The germline CDR1 and CDR2 sequences are SQVTM and ANQGSEA. CDR3: CSVDLAGGHTDTQYF. The CDR3 region has the DNA TGCAGCGTTGACTTGGCGGGAGGACACACAGATACGCAGTATTTT.

This clone was counted between two and nine times. The rearrangement joins TRBV4-3 to TRBJ1-5; tentative D call: TRBD1 (5 bases). Germline values: CDR1 LGHNA, CDR2 YSLEER. The CDR3 totals 16 residues. The V end was cut by 0 bases, the J end by 0 bases, with 9 bases between. The CDR3 loop is CASSQDRECSNQPQHF. CDR3 nucleotide sequence: TGCGCCAGCAGCCAAGACAGGGAATGTAGCAATCAGCCCCAGCATTTT.

V usage is TRBV5-8 and J usage is TRBJ1-2, with TRBD1 matching over 9 bases. The CDR3 loop spans 14 amino acids. Germline CDR1 is SGHTS and CDR2 is YDEGEE. The V and J ends lost 4 bases and 7 bases, in that order; junction bases with no gene match: 8. For the CDR3, the DNA is TGTGCCAGCAGCCAGGGACAGGGTCTAGGTGGCTACACCTTC. As protein: CASSQGQGLGGYTF. The full variable domain, with the rest looked up from reference TRBV5-8 and TRBJ1-2, is EAGVTQSPTHLIKTRGQQATLRCSPISGHTSVYWYQQALGLGLQFLLWYDEGEERNRGNFPPRFSGRQFPNYSSELNVNALELEDSALYLCASSQGQGLGGYTFGSGTRLTVV.

This chain uses TRBV21-1 with TRBJ2-7; whether TRBD1, the table's D call, matches the DNA was not checked. TRBV21-1 corresponds to a pseudogene. The CDR3 has 14 residues. The CDR3 is CASSLPGVPYEQYF. The CDR3 coding sequence is TGTGCCAGCAGCCTCCCAGGGGTCCCCTACGAGCAGTACTTC.

CDR3 residues: CAISPQGYRGRFYEQYF. Written as DNA, the CDR3 is TGTGCCATCAGTCCGCAAGGGTACAGGGGAAGATTCTACGAGCAGTACTTC. The V gene is TRBV10-3, the J gene TRBJ2-7; 7 nucleotides agree with TRBD1. With V trimmed by 5 bases and J by 3 bases, 16 bases remained unmatched. The CDR3 is 17 amino acids. Germline V gene data show CDR1 as ENHRY and CDR2 as SYGVKD.

The V gene is TRBV19, the J gene TRBJ1-6; D might be TRBD1 (5 bases). V was cut by 7 bases and J by 4 bases, with 14 bases left in between. Germline CDR1 reads LNHDA; CDR2 reads SQIVND (reference sequence). The CDR3 length is 15 residues. The CDR3: CASKQGAGYNSPLHF. CDR3 coding DNA: TGTGCCAGTAAACAAGGGGCAGGATATAATTCACCCCTCCACTTT.

Points on this clone: The DNA is omitted, as the CDR3 cannot be located on it reliably, and the CDR3 follows TCRdb's listing. This chain's CDR3 is CASSSSTSLYNNEQFF. V is TRBV28 and J is TRBJ2-1; TRBD2, the table's D call, lacks a check against the DNA. The CDR3 contains 16 residues when both ends are counted. From germline, CDR1 is MDHEN and CDR2 SYDVKM.

The V gene is TRBV7-6, the J gene TRBJ2-7, with TRBD2 matching 8 bases. J gave up 0 bases and V 5 bases, and 6 bases lay outside the gene matches. The CDR3 has 15 amino acids. The germline V gene encodes CDR1 SGHVS and CDR2 FNYEAQ. The CDR3 DNA reads as TGTGCCAGCAGCCTGACTAGCGATTACTCCTACGAGCAGTACTTC. Its protein product is CASSLTSDYSYEQYF.

The J gene is TRBJ1-2, the V gene TRBV5-5, with D perhaps TRBD1 (6 bases). Germline V gives CDR1 SGHKS, CDR2 YYEKEE (reference sequence). This CDR3 is 18 amino acids long. V lost 0 bases, J lost 4 bases, and 22 bases lay in between. DNA for the CDR3: TGTGCCAGCAGCTTGGCAATTGGGGGCAGCTCTTTGGGCTATGGCTACACCTTC. Amino acid sequence: CASSLAIGGSSLGYGYTF.

The V call is TRBV11-2, the J call TRBJ2-5, with D possibly being TRBD2 (5 bases). This CDR3 region has 13 residues. The V end was cut by 4 bases, the J end by 1 base, with 7 bases between. Germline lookup yields CDR1 SGHAT and CDR2 FQNNGV. In DNA form, the CDR3 reads TGTGCCAGCAGCTGGAGGTCCCAAGAGACCCAGTACTTC. Translating it yields CASSWRSQETQYF.

This chain links TRBV6-6 with TRBJ2-7, with a possible D match to TRBD1 (6 bases). The ends were cut back, 2 bases at V and 1 base at J, with 15 bases in the middle. CDR3 size: 16 residues. Germline CDR1 MNHNY, CDR2 SVGAGI (reference sequence). This chain's CDR3 is CASSYPWGTSSYEQYF. In nucleotides, the CDR3 is TGTGCCAGCAGTTACCCCTGGGGGACAAGTTCCTACGAGCAGTACTTC.

V is TRBV27 and J is TRBJ2-7; D is unresolved. V lost 6 bases to trimming and J lost 4 bases, with 7 bases between them. This CDR3 spans 11 amino acids. Germline CDR1 MNHEY, CDR2 SMNVEV (reference sequence). The CDR3 reads CASRANYEQYF. Here the CDR3 DNA reads TGTGCCAGCAGAGCAAATTACGAGCAGTACTTC.

The V and J genes are TRBV5-1 and TRBJ2-5, with TRBD2 identical over 11 bases. CDR1 is SGHRS, CDR2 YFSETQ, per germline. The J segment lost 5 bases and the V segment lost 4 bases, leaving 10 bases of the junction unmatched. This CDR3 is built from 16 residues. The CDR3 DNA reads as TGCGCCAGCAGCCCGGGTAGCGGGAGGGCCTGGGAGACCCAGTACTTC. Protein sequence: CASSPGSGRAWETQYF.

This clone showed up just a few times. The chain recombines TRBV25-1 with TRBJ2-3, with D tentatively TRBD2 (5 bases). This CDR3 spans 18 amino acids. With 8 bases removed from V and 2 bases from J, the gap between germline ends came to 26 bases. CDR1 and CDR2 (germline): MGHDK, SYGVNS. The CDR3 sequence: CASSEKEDGTIYTDTQYF. The CDR3 bases are TGTGCCAGCTCCGAAAAGGAGGACGGAACAATCTACACAGATACGCAGTATTTT.

DNA for the CDR3: TGTGCCAGCAGCCAAGGGGTGGGCACTGAAGCTTTCTTT. Protein product: CASSQGVGTEAFF. The V call is TRBV6-6, the J call TRBJ1-1, with a weak D call TRBD1 (5 bases). This CDR3 has 13 residues. Trimming stripped 6 bases from V and 4 bases from J, with 12 bases between. The germline CDR1 and CDR2 sequences are MNHNY and SVGAGI (reference sequence).

The V call is TRBV10-3, the J call TRBJ2-1, with TRBD2 matching over 8 bases. V lost 0 bases and J lost 2; bases outside the gene matches: 3. The CDR3 extends over 16 amino acids. The V gene's germline CDR1 is ENHRY and CDR2 SYGVKD. CDR3 in amino acids: CAISESGGRTYNEQFF. CDR3 DNA sequence: TGTGCCATCAGTGAGTCTGGCGGGAGGACCTACAATGAGCAGTTCTTC.

The chain couples TRBV4-1 to TRBJ2-3, with TRBD2 identical over 11 bases. The CDR3 covers 19 residues. Germline assignment: CDR1 MGHRA and CDR2 YSYEKL. With V trimmed by 4 bases and J by 0 bases, 12 bases remained unmatched. As DNA, the CDR3 is TGCGCCAGCAGCCTCCAAACCACTAGCGGGAGTGGAAGCACAGATACGCAGTATTTT. This sequence encodes CASSLQTTSGSGSTDTQYF.